The clone carrying this TCR beta chain was seen repeatedly, ten times or more. Its cognate antigen is unknown. TCR beta CDR3 region amplification was performed from RNA transcripts. In the first-round RT-PCR of the TCR CDR3, the HTBI primer set was used. Each CDR3 protein gets one entry after TCRdb re-called the multiplex PCR reads with MiXCR. The data hold 37,000 or so distinct CDR3 sequences, with 40% to 65% observed a single time. This sample was included in a study of T cells in Graves' hyperthyroidism and ophthalmopathy. Study outcomes and limitations: Ophthalmopathy was identified by the model a median around 5.9 months ahead of onset.

CDR1 and CDR2 (germline): MGHRA, YSYEKL. The CDR3 totals 17 residues. J was trimmed by 4 bases and V by 3 bases; bases with no gene match: 15. This receptor was taken from a man in his forties with Graves' ophthalmopathy. The chain couples TRBV4-1 to TRBJ2-7; 7 nucleotides align to TRBD1. The sequencing input was blood. The CDR3 region is CASSQGRVTGAGYEQYF. CDR3 nucleotide sequence: TGCGCCAGCAGCCAGGGTAGGGTTACAGGGGCCGGGTACGAGCAGTACTTC.